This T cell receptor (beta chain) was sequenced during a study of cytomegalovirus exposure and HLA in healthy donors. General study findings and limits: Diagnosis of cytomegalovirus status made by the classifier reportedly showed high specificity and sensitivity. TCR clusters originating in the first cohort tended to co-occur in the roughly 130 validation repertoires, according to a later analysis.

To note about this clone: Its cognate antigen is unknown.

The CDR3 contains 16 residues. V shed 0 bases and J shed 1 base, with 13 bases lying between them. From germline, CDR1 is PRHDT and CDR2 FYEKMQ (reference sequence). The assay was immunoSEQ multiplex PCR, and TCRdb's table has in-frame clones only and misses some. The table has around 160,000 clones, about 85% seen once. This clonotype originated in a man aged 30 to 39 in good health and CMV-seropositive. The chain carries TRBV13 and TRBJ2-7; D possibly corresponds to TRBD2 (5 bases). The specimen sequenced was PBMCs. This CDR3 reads CASSLGPASSSYEQYF. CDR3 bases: TGTGCCAGCAGCTTAGGCCCGGCTAGCTCGTCCTACGAGCAGTACTTC.